Listed here are 14 T cell receptor beta chains from one sample, sequenced in a study of blood T cell repertoires in COVID-19. This table comes from immunoSEQ multiplex PCR, and its TCRdb copy is limited to in-frame clones, with some not included. Seen here are roughly 200,000 clones, 90% to 95% observed once, and the top ten hold 0.76%. The sequenced sample consisted of peripheral blood. The receptor source for this set is a man aged 30 to 45 with COVID-19, enrolled during active disease.

This rearrangement joins TRBV9 to TRBJ2-2; TRBD1 aligns across 11 bases. The germline V gene has CDR1 SGDLS and CDR2 YYNGEE. The V and J ends lost 0 bases and 4 bases, in that order; junction bases with no gene match: 8. The CDR3 is made up of 18 amino acids. CDR3 DNA sequence: TGTGCCAGCAGCGTAGGGTCCCGGACAGGGGGCGGCACCGGGGAGCTGTTTTTT. Its translation is CASSVGSRTGGGTGELFF.

The rearrangement joins TRBV3-1 (or the pseudogene TRBV3-2) to TRBJ1-1; 9 bases match TRBD1. V lost 3 bases to trimming and J lost 1 base; unmatched junction nucleotides: 3. The CDR3 has 15 amino acids. Germline CDR1 reads LGHDT; CDR2 reads YNNKEL (reference sequence). This CDR3 is CASSQIQGANTEAFF. The CDR3 nucleotides are TGTGCCAGCAGCCAGATACAGGGGGCGAACACTGAAGCTTTCTTT.

V and J are TRBV11-2 and TRBJ1-3, with 7 nucleotides matching TRBD1. The CDR3 is 17 residues long. The ends lost 5 bases at V and 0 bases at J; junction bases unmatched: 10. Germline CDR1 reads SGHAT; CDR2 reads FQNNGV. CDR3 protein: CASSPRPGGGSGNTIYF. The CDR3 DNA is TGTGCCAGCAGCCCAAGACCAGGGGGAGGCTCTGGAAACACCATATATTTT.

This clone came up once. The chain combines TRBV7-6 with TRBJ2-2; TRBD2 matches 8 bases. The germline CDR1 and CDR2 sequences are SGHVS and FNYEAQ. This CDR3 contains 16 residues. The V gene end was trimmed by 1 base and the J gene end by 1 base; junction bases not matched to a gene: 2. This chain's CDR3 is CASSLEAGGNTGELFF. The CDR3 bases are TGTGCCAGCAGCTTAGAGGCGGGGGGGAACACCGGGGAGCTGTTTTTT.

The gene calls are TRBV2 and TRBJ1-2, with a possible D match to TRBD1 (5 bases). CDR1 and CDR2 (germline): SNHLY, FYNNEI. CDR3 length: 13 amino acids. The V gene lost 6 bases and the J gene lost 4 bases, with 12 bases spanning the gap. CDR3 nucleotide sequence: TGTGCCAGCAGAAATGAGCAGGGCTATGGCTACACCTTC. As protein: CASRNEQGYGYTF.

The DNA for the CDR3 is TGTGCCAGCAGCTTAGCCCCACTCGACAGGGGGAATGCTTTCTTT. Its protein is CASSLAPLDRGNAFF. The rearrangement joins TRBV7-2 to TRBJ1-1; TRBD1 matches 9 bases. This CDR3 is built from 15 residues. The V gene's germline CDR1 is SGHTA and CDR2 FQGNSA. V lost 0 bases, J lost 11 bases, and 10 bases stayed unmatched.

The V gene is TRBV5-1, the J gene TRBJ1-3; 8 bases fit TRBD1. The germline V gene encodes CDR1 SGHRS and CDR2 YFSETQ. The ends lost 4 bases at V and 0 bases at J; junction bases unmatched: 9. The CDR3 is 17 residues long. The CDR3 DNA sequence: TGCGCCAGCAGCCCCGGACAGGGAACCATCTCTGGAAACACCATATATTTT. This sequence encodes CASSPGQGTISGNTIYF.

The rearrangement links TRBV6-5 to TRBJ1-2, with TRBD1 matching over 8 bases. The CDR3 contains 13 residues. Germline-derived CDR1 and CDR2 are MNHEY and SVGAGI. With 6 bases clipped from V and 6 bases from J, the junction kept 6 bases outside the gene matches. The chain's CDR3 is CASRLQGDHGYTF. The CDR3 coding sequence is TGTGCCAGCAGACTACAGGGGGATCATGGCTACACCTTC.

The V gene is TRBV5-1, the J gene TRBJ1-1; D not certain. CDR3 length: 13 residues. V lost 0 bases, J lost 3 bases, and 6 bases lay in between. Germline CDR1 is SGHRS and CDR2 is YFSETQ. The CDR3 DNA reads TGCGCCAGCAGCTTGGACAGATACACTGAAGCTTTCTTT. Protein product: CASSLDRYTEAFF. The full variable domain, in which reference TRBV5-1 and TRBJ1-1 provide the parts outside the CDR3, is KAGVTQTPRYLIKTRGQQVTLSCSPISGHRSVSWYQQTPGQGLQFLFEYFSETQRNKGNFPGRFSGRQFSNSRSEMNVSTLELGDSALYLCASSLDRYTEAFFGQGTRLTVV.

The rearrangement joins TRBV13 to TRBJ1-6; possible D gene TRBD1, 5 bases. Deletions cut 1 base from V and 7 bases from J, with 5 bases between. The CDR3 is 13 amino acids. Germline lookup yields CDR1 PRHDT and CDR2 FYEKMQ (reference sequence). For the CDR3, the DNA is TGTGCCAGCAGCTTAGACAGGAATTCACCCCTCCACTTT. Translating gives CASSLDRNSPLHF. Full variable domain (rest looked up from reference TRBV13 and TRBJ1-6): AAGVIQSPRHLIKEKRETATLKCYPIPRHDTVYWYQQGPGQDPQFLISFYEKMQSDKGSIPDRFSAQQFSDYHSELNMSSLELGDSALYFCASSLDRNSPLHFGNGTRLTVT.

This rearrangement joins TRBV2 to TRBJ2-3; 7 bases are a match to TRBD1. CDR1 and CDR2 (germline): SNHLY, FYNNEI. This CDR3 is built from 13 residues. Unmatched junction bases numbered 2, after V lost 8 bases and J lost 0 bases. The CDR3 protein is CASRTGSTDTQYF. As DNA, the CDR3 is TGTGCCAGCCGGACAGGCAGCACAGATACGCAGTATTTT.

The chain joins TRBV3-1 (or the pseudogene TRBV3-2) to TRBJ2-7; D possibly corresponds to TRBD2 (7 bases). CDR1 is LGHDT, CDR2 YNNKEL, per germline (reference sequence). The CDR3 length is 16 residues. Deletions cut 1 base from V and 6 bases from J, with 19 bases between. The CDR3 is CASSQVRGLGGLEQYF. CDR3 coding DNA: TGTGCCAGCAGCCAAGTGCGGGGGCTAGGCGGGCTCGAGCAGTACTTC.

V gene TRBV5-4 combines with J gene TRBJ2-2; tentative D call: TRBD2 (6 bases). CDR3 length: 17 residues. Germline CDR1 is SGHNT and CDR2 is YYREEE (reference sequence). Trimming stripped 0 bases from V and 4 bases from J, with 16 bases between. The DNA of the CDR3 is TGTGCCAGCAGCTTGGAGCGGGCAATTGTGGGCACCGGGGAGCTGTTTTTT. It translates to CASSLERAIVGTGELFF.

The rearrangement joins TRBV19 to TRBJ1-6; D is uncertain. The CDR3 totals 16 residues. Looked up from germline, CDR1 is LNHDA and CDR2 is SQIVND (reference sequence). Trimming removed 5 bases from V and 7 bases from J, with 18 bases in between. The CDR3 loop is CASSPGGLVGNSPLHF. Written as DNA, the CDR3 is TGTGCCAGTAGTCCCGGTGGGCTCGTTGGAAATTCACCCCTCCACTTT.